The 16 T cell receptor beta chains given below trace back to one sample, sequenced in a study of graft-versus-host responses after intestinal transplantation. Repertoires were generated with immunoSEQ multiplex PCR, while TCRdb's copy carries only in-frame clones and drops some. The data contain 38,000 or so clones, about 95% of them singletons. These receptors are not linked to any known antigen. The specimen comprised unstimulated CD8+ T cells sorted from spleen or lymph node cells, sampled before transplant. These receptor sequences come from a human donor who was the organ donor for an intestinal transplant.

The genes are TRBV29-1 and TRBJ2-5; 8 bases match TRBD2. The CDR3 spans 13 residues. V shed 3 bases, J shed 1 base, and the junction held 1 base outside the gene matches. In germline, CDR1 is SQVTM, CDR2 ANQGSEA. CDR3 DNA: TGCAGCGTTGACGGGACTAGCCAAGAGACCCAGTACTTC. Protein product: CSVDGTSQETQYF.

This chain links TRBV6-4 with TRBJ2-7, with D perhaps matching TRBD1 or TRBD2 (5 bases each). Germline loops: CDR1 MRHNA, CDR2 SNTAGT. The CDR3 contains 16 residues. The V and J ends lost 2 bases and 3 bases respectively, with 17 bases between them. The CDR3 is CASSDVIRGNNYEQYF. CDR3 in DNA: TGTGCCAGCAGTGACGTAATCCGGGGCAACAACTACGAGCAGTACTTC.

This clone has just one count. The chain recombines TRBV6-5 with TRBJ1-5; 7 bases are a match to TRBD1. CDR3 size: 15 residues. Per germline, CDR1 MNHEY and CDR2 SVGAGI. Trimming removed 6 bases from V and 5 bases from J; junction bases left unmatched: 10. CDR3 protein: CASRKLTGPHQPQHF. As DNA, the CDR3 is TGTGCCAGCAGGAAGCTGACAGGGCCCCATCAGCCCCAGCATTTT.

The V gene is TRBV5-4, the J gene TRBJ1-1, with D unresolved. The CDR3 sequence is 12 residues long. The germline gives CDR1 SGHNT, CDR2 YYREEE (reference sequence). The V end lost 1 base, the J end lost 5 bases, and 6 bases lay between the germline ends. CDR3 coding DNA: TGTGCCAGCAGCTTGCTTTCGACTGAAGCTTTCTTT. It codes for CASSLLSTEAFF.

As concerns this clone: The junction does not match germline at one end; this may be a read error. The chain recombines TRBV6-5 with TRBJ2-2; D is unresolved. This CDR3 spans 13 amino acids. The germline CDR1 and CDR2 sequences are MNHEY and SVGAGI. CDR3 amino acids: CASSYSNPGELFF. The CDR3 DNA reads as TGTGCCAGCAGTTACTCGAACCCCGGGGAGCTGTTTTTT.

This clone was recorded once. The rearrangement joins TRBV5-1 to TRBJ2-7, with 8 nucleotides matching TRBD1. J gave up 5 bases and V 0 bases, and 4 bases lay outside the gene matches. The CDR3 spans 14 residues. The germline CDR1 and CDR2 sequences are SGHRS and YFSETQ. CDR3 DNA: TGCGCCAGCAGCTTGGGGACAGGGTTTAACGAGCAGTACTTC. Its protein is CASSLGTGFNEQYF. Full variable domain (rest looked up from reference TRBV5-1 and TRBJ2-7): KAGVTQTPRYLIKTRGQQVTLSCSPISGHRSVSWYQQTPGQGLQFLFEYFSETQRNKGNFPGRFSGRQFSNSRSEMNVSTLELGDSALYLCASSLGTGFNEQYFGPGTRLTVT.

The genes are TRBV19 and TRBJ2-3; TRBD1 aligns across 8 bases. Germline assignment: CDR1 LNHDA and CDR2 SQIVND (reference sequence). V lost 2 bases, J lost 1 base, and 8 bases stayed unmatched. CDR3 length: 17 amino acids. CDR3 sequence (DNA): TGTGCCAGTAGTATATGGGTGTTGGGACAGGGCACAGATACGCAGTATTTT. Amino acids: CASSIWVLGQGTDTQYF. Full variable domain (missing parts from reference TRBV19 and TRBJ2-3): DGGITQSPKYLFRKEGQNVTLSCEQNLNHDAMYWYRQDPGQGLRLIYYSQIVNDFQKGDIAEGYSVSREKKESFPLTVTSAQKNPTAFYLCASSIWVLGQGTDTQYFGPGTRLTVL.

The chain employs TRBV2 and TRBJ2-1; 9 bases are shared with TRBD2. The V segment lost 4 bases and the J segment 0 bases; nucleotides outside the gene matches: 10. This CDR3 contains 18 residues. The germline gives CDR1 SNHLY, CDR2 FYNNEI. This CDR3 is CASSGFLAGLSSYNEQFF. The DNA of the CDR3 is TGTGCCAGCAGTGGGTTTCTAGCGGGGCTAAGCTCCTACAATGAGCAGTTCTTC. Variable domain in full (rest from reference TRBV2 and TRBJ2-1): EPEVTQTPSHQVTQMGQEVILRCVPISNHLYFYWYRQILGQKVEFLVSFYNNEISEKSEIFDDQFSVERPDGSNFTLKIRSTKLEDSAMYFCASSGFLAGLSSYNEQFFGPGTRLTVL.

The chain carries TRBV2 and TRBJ1-4; D is perhaps TRBD1 (5 bases). Germline V gives CDR1 SNHLY, CDR2 FYNNEI. V lost 3 bases and J 2 bases, leaving 19 bases between the germline ends. The CDR3 is 18 residues long. CDR3 DNA sequence: TGTGCCAGCAGTGATTCCAGGGAAGGAAGTACGACTAATGAAAAACTGTTTTTT. Amino acid sequence: CASSDSREGSTTNEKLFF.

This clone appeared a single time. The gene calls are TRBV9 and TRBJ2-7; D not resolved. This CDR3 spans 14 amino acids. Per the germline V gene, CDR1 is SGDLS and CDR2 is YYNGEE. With 3 bases removed from V and 0 bases from J, the gap between germline ends came to 10 bases. This CDR3 is CASSAGSISYEQYF. CDR3 coding DNA: TGTGCCAGCAGCGCCGGGTCGATCTCCTACGAGCAGTACTTC. Full variable domain (outside the CDR3, taken from reference TRBV9 and TRBJ2-7): DSGVTQTPKHLITATGQRVTLRCSPRSGDLSVYWYQQSLDQGLQFLIQYYNGEERAKGNILERFSAQQFPDLHSELNLSSLELGDSALYFCASSAGSISYEQYFGPGTRLTVT.

The chain is built from TRBV7-2 and TRBJ2-7, with D tentatively TRBD1 (6 bases). V was trimmed by 6 bases and J by 4 bases, leaving 10 bases between them. Germline assignment: CDR1 SGHTA and CDR2 FQGNSA. CDR3 length: 12 residues. Written as DNA, the CDR3 is TGTGCCAGCAGTTTCCAGGGGTACGAGCAGTACTTC. This encodes CASSFQGYEQYF.

The chain carries TRBV6-6 and TRBJ2-1; tentatively, D is TRBD2 (5 bases). Per the germline V gene, CDR1 is MNHNY and CDR2 is SVGAGI (reference sequence). The CDR3 is made up of 12 amino acids. V was cut by 2 bases and J by 8 bases, with 7 bases left in between. The CDR3 DNA reads as TGTGCCAGCAGTTACGGACTGGATGAGCAGTTCTTC. Residues: CASSYGLDEQFF.

The chain carries TRBV4-2 and TRBJ2-5; 8 bases agree with TRBD2. Germline CDR1 reads LGHNA; CDR2 reads YNFKEQ. The CDR3 is 15 residues long. J was trimmed by 5 bases and V by 2 bases; bases with no gene match: 7. CDR3 in amino acids: CASSQRGGARETQYF. CDR3 coding DNA: TGTGCCAGCAGCCAACGGGGGGGGGCACGGGAGACCCAGTACTTC.

The J gene is TRBJ1-6, the V gene TRBV11-2, with 8 bases matching TRBD1. V lost 3 bases and J lost 7; bases outside the gene matches: 5. Germline-derived CDR1 and CDR2 are SGHAT and FQNNGV. CDR3 size: 15 residues. The CDR3 nucleotides read TGTGCCAGCAGCTTCTGGACAGGGAACAATTCACCCCTCCACTTT. It codes for CASSFWTGNNSPLHF.

The chain joins TRBV12-5 to TRBJ2-3, with TRBD2 as a possible D gene (6 bases). Between the trimmed V and J ends, which lost 2 bases and 2 bases, there was a span of 14 bases. Germline loops: CDR1 LGHNT, CDR2 FRNRAP. The CDR3 spans 16 residues. The CDR3 sequence is CASGLPAGLYTDTQYF. As DNA, the CDR3 is TGTGCTAGTGGTTTGCCCGCGGGACTCTACACAGATACGCAGTATTTT.

The CDR3 region has the DNA TGCGCCAGCAGCCTACGATGGGAGGGGATTTGGGAGACCCAGTACTTC. This gives the protein CASSLRWEGIWETQYF. The chain has TRBV4-1 and TRBJ2-5; 7 bases map to TRBD2. The CDR3 is made up of 16 amino acids. The ends lost 4 bases at V and 5 bases at J; junction bases unmatched: 13. Germline CDR1 reads MGHRA; CDR2 reads YSYEKL.